These T cell receptor beta chains were read from a single sample in a study of human T cells and chemical hapten exposure. One entry per CDR3 protein results from TCRdb running MiXCR on the RACE reads. The sample lists some 170,000 distinct CDR3 sequences, around 20% seen once, with under 8.5% in the top ten. The sample here was whole blood, taken in connection with sensitization to the hapten diphenylcyclopropenone (DPC). These TCRs come from a woman aged 50 to 65 with alopecia areata. Some clones in this sample may be carry-over from other donors' samples. Both conserved end residues are part of each CDR3. D genes are given only for firm matches. For some rows the clone size is stated as once, few or many, or as a class when expanded; others skip it.

V gene	J gene	D gene	clone size	CDR3 protein	CDR3 DNA
TRBV20-1	TRBJ2-1	-	few	CSARALSGLSSYNEQFF	TGCAGTGCTAGGGCCCTCAGCGGGCTGAGCTCCTACAATGAGCAGTTCTTC
TRBV29-1	TRBJ1-2	-	few	CSVEAWGGISNYGYTF	TGCAGCGTTGAAGCTTGGGGGGGGATATCCAACTATGGCTACACCTTC
TRBV20-1	TRBJ1-2	TRBD1	-	CSARDLLRDRVEYGYTF	TGCAGTGCTAGAGATCTCCTCCGGGACAGGGTAGAGTATGGCTACACCTTC
TRBV29-1	TRBJ2-3	-	many	CSVEDRVQEARYF	TGCAGCGTTGAAGATCGGGTCCAGGAGGCTCGGTATTTT
TRBV29-1	TRBJ1-3	-	few	CSVDFRNTIYF	TGCAGCGTTGATTTCCGAAACACCATATATTTT
TRBV7-2	TRBJ2-5	-	-	CASSLQATWASSETQYF	TGTGCCAGCAGCTTACAGGCAACGTGGGCCAGTTCAGAGACCCAGTACTTC
TRBV7-9	TRBJ2-1	-	-	CASSLVTSYNEQFF	TGTGCCAGCAGCTTAGTTACTAGCTACAATGAGCAGTTCTTC
TRBV7-2	TRBJ2-7	-	few	CASSLRHVYEQYF	TGTGCCAGCAGCTTACGGCACGTCTACGAGCAGTACTTC
TRBV5-1	TRBJ2-2	TRBD1	-	CASSVRQGHDTGELFF	TGCGCCAGCAGCGTGAGACAGGGTCATGACACCGGGGAGCTGTTTTTT
TRBV12-3/TRBV12-4	TRBJ2-4	TRBD1	few	CASSLGDRADIQYF	TGTGCCAGCAGTTTAGGGGACAGGGCGGACATTCAGTACTTC
TRBV7-9	TRBJ2-1	-	-	CASSSPLARVGDNEQFF	TGTGCCAGCAGCTCACCCTTGGCTAGGGTAGGAGACAATGAGCAGTTCTTC
TRBV7-9	TRBJ2-6	-	-	CASSLVRRTSGANVLTF	TGTGCCAGCAGCTTAGTCAGGCGCACCTCTGGGGCCAACGTCCTGACTTTC
TRBV29-1	TRBJ2-1	TRBD2	few	CSVFRLAGDYNEQFF	TGCAGCGTTTTTAGACTAGCGGGGGACTACAATGAGCAGTTCTTC
TRBV7-9	TRBJ2-1	TRBD2	few	CASSPGLAEWHEQFF	TGTGCCAGCAGCCCGGGTCTAGCGGAGTGGCATGAGCAGTTCTTC
TRBV28	TRBJ2-7	-	-	CASTSRDEQYF	TGTGCCAGCACCTCCAGGGACGAGCAGTACTTC
TRBV20-1	TRBJ2-7	-	few	CSASKANSYEQYF	TGCAGTGCTAGTAAAGCCAACTCCTACGAGCAGTACTTC
TRBV2	TRBJ2-7	TRBD1	few	CASETADRSTYEQYF	TGTGCCAGCGAGACAGCGGACAGGTCAACCTACGAGCAGTACTTC
TRBV5-1	TRBJ1-2	-	few	CASSLGEPVALGYGYTF	TGCGCCAGCAGCTTGGGAGAGCCGGTTGCGCTCGGCTATGGCTACACCTTC
TRBV5-1	TRBJ2-1	TRBD2	many	CASSLAGSGNNEQFF	TGCGCCAGCAGCTTGGCCGGTAGCGGGAATAATGAGCAGTTCTTC
TRBV29-1	TRBJ2-5	-	-	CSVEGGRETQYF	TGCAGCGTTGAAGGAGGCAGGGAGACCCAGTACTTC
TRBV11-2	TRBJ2-1	-	few	CASSFGTLSYNEQFF	TGTGCCAGCAGCTTCGGGACTCTCTCCTACAATGAGCAGTTCTTC
TRBV27	TRBJ2-1	TRBD2	-	CASKSGGGRSYNEQFF	TGTGCCAGCAAAAGCGGGGGCGGGCGGTCCTACAATGAGCAGTTCTTC
TRBV27	TRBJ2-7	-	many	CASRPTGVEEQYF	TGTGCCAGCAGACCGACTGGAGTGGAAGAGCAGTACTTC
TRBV12-3/TRBV12-4	TRBJ1-1	-	few	CASRGEPWDVFF	TGTGCCAGCAGGGGGGAGCCTTGGGATGTTTTCTTT
TRBV7-2	TRBJ2-2	TRBD1	-	CASSPVVGQGTVGELFF	TGTGCCAGCAGTCCGGTGGTGGGACAGGGAACCGTCGGGGAGCTGTTTTTT
TRBV5-1	TRBJ2-5	TRBD2	-	CASSVGLAGGPGTQYF	TGCGCCAGCAGCGTGGGACTAGCGGGAGGCCCAGGGACCCAGTACTTC
TRBV20-1	TRBJ1-5	-	-	CSAREVRDQPQHF	TGCAGTGCTAGAGAAGTGAGGGACCAGCCCCAGCATTTT
TRBV6-6	TRBJ2-7	TRBD2	few	CASSWSNPLAGGGEQYF	TGTGCCAGCAGTTGGAGCAACCCCCTAGCGGGAGGAGGGGAGCAGTACTTC
TRBV12-3/TRBV12-4	TRBJ2-6	-	-	CASSLDISGANVLTF	TGTGCCAGCAGTTTGGACATCTCTGGGGCCAACGTCCTGACTTTC
TRBV27	TRBJ2-7	-	few	CASRGLSYEQYF	TGTGCCAGCAGGGGATTATCCTACGAGCAGTACTTC
TRBV6-6	TRBJ2-2	-	-	CASSQPRQSSTGELFF	TGTGCCAGCAGTCAACCACGACAGAGTAGCACCGGGGAGCTGTTTTTT
TRBV29-1	TRBJ2-2	TRBD1	few	CSAGQGQNTGELFF	TGCAGCGCAGGACAGGGGCAGAACACCGGGGAGCTGTTTTTT
TRBV20-1	TRBJ2-6	-	few	CSATSGSGANVLTF	TGCAGTGCTACTTCTGGCTCTGGGGCCAACGTCCTGACTTTC